A selection of T cell receptor beta chains follows, all from one sample in a study of PD-L1 blockade in urothelial cancer. Libraries were prepared by immunoSEQ multiplex PCR; TCRdb keeps only in-frame clonotypes and omits some of them. Among some 87,000 clones listed, around nine tenths were seen once. This sample comprised PBMCs, obtained around atezolizumab (anti-PD-L1) treatment. Receptor source: a man in his sixties with urothelial cancer. Each CDR3 is given with its conserved first and last residue. Fields, in order: clone size, D gene, J gene, V gene, CDR3 DNA, CDR3 protein. D genes are given only for firm matches. A row's size may be missing; if present it is once, few, many or a size class.

abundance: NA; d_gene: TRBD2; j_gene: TRBJ2-5; v_gene: TRBV7-9; CDR3nt: TGTGCCAGCAGCCCAAACAATGGCGGGGGAGAGACCCAGTACTTC; CDR3aa: CASSPNNGGGETQYF
abundance: NA; d_gene: NA; j_gene: TRBJ2-6; v_gene: TRBV7-2; CDR3nt: TGTGCCAGCAGCTTCCGCTCTGGGGCCAACGTCCTGACTTTC; CDR3aa: CASSFRSGANVLTF
abundance: NA; d_gene: TRBD1; j_gene: TRBJ2-5; v_gene: TRBV2; CDR3nt: TGTGCCAGCATCCTAGAAACCATACAGGGGTCCCAGTACTTC; CDR3aa: CASILETIQGSQYF
abundance: NA; d_gene: NA; j_gene: TRBJ2-3; v_gene: TRBV5-6; CDR3nt: TGTGCCAGCAGCTTGCCCTCAGGGAGCACAGATACGCAGTATTTT; CDR3aa: CASSLPSGSTDTQYF
abundance: NA; d_gene: TRBD1; j_gene: TRBJ2-3; v_gene: TRBV5-5; CDR3nt: TGTGCCAGCAGCTTGTTTACAGGGGCGGGCACAGATACGCAGTATTTT; CDR3aa: CASSLFTGAGTDTQYF
abundance: once; d_gene: NA; j_gene: TRBJ2-2; v_gene: TRBV6-1; CDR3nt: TGTGCCAGCAGAACTAGGGGGGGAAGGGCCGGGGAGCTGTTTTTT; CDR3aa: CASRTRGGRAGELFF
abundance: NA; d_gene: TRBD1; j_gene: TRBJ1-3; v_gene: TRBV6-4; CDR3nt: TGTGCCAGCAGGACCGGGACAGGCTGCTCTGGAAACACCATATATTTT; CDR3aa: CASRTGTGCSGNTIYF
abundance: NA; d_gene: NA; j_gene: TRBJ1-1; v_gene: TRBV19; CDR3nt: TGTGCCAGTAGTAGACCGGGGATCACGAACACTGAAGCTTTCTTT; CDR3aa: CASSRPGITNTEAFF
abundance: NA; d_gene: TRBD1; j_gene: TRBJ1-4; v_gene: TRBV18; CDR3nt: TGTGCCAGCTCCCCGGGACAGGTGGGGAGTGAAAAACTGTTTTTT; CDR3aa: CASSPGQVGSEKLFF
abundance: NA; d_gene: NA; j_gene: TRBJ2-3; v_gene: TRBV19; CDR3nt: TGTGCCAGTAGTATAAAGTGGGCCACAGATACGCAGTATTTT; CDR3aa: CASSIKWATDTQYF
abundance: NA; d_gene: TRBD2; j_gene: TRBJ2-1; v_gene: TRBV7-3; CDR3nt: TGTGCCAGCAGCTTAAGGGGCGGGACTAGCGGGGCCTTCTCCTACAATGAGCAGTTCTTC; CDR3aa: CASSLRGGTSGAFSYNEQFF
abundance: NA; d_gene: NA; j_gene: TRBJ2-7; v_gene: TRBV4-2; CDR3nt: TGTGCCAGCAGCCAAGGCCTCGGAGAATACGAGCAGTACTTC; CDR3aa: CASSQGLGEYEQYF
abundance: NA; d_gene: TRBD1; j_gene: TRBJ1-1; v_gene: TRBV10-3; CDR3nt: TGTGCCATCAGTCCGGGACAGGGGAGAACTGAAGCTTTCTTT; CDR3aa: CAISPGQGRTEAFF
abundance: NA; d_gene: TRBD1; j_gene: TRBJ1-2; v_gene: TRBV6-6; CDR3nt: TGTGCCAGCAGCGAGGGGGACAGGGGGTCCTATGGCTACACCTTC; CDR3aa: CASSEGDRGSYGYTF
abundance: NA; d_gene: NA; j_gene: TRBJ2-2; v_gene: TRBV6-5; CDR3nt: TGTGCCAGCAGCCCAGGGGCCTGGGCCGGGGAGCTGTTTTTT; CDR3aa: CASSPGAWAGELFF
abundance: NA; d_gene: NA; j_gene: TRBJ2-6; v_gene: TRBV29-1; CDR3nt: TGCAGCGTTGGCGGCGGGGCCAACGTCCTGACTTTC; CDR3aa: CSVGGGANVLTF
abundance: NA; d_gene: TRBD1; j_gene: TRBJ2-7; v_gene: TRBV30; CDR3nt: TGTGCCTACAGGGACAGGGCAGGCGAGCAGTACTTC; CDR3aa: CAYRDRAGEQYF
abundance: NA; d_gene: NA; j_gene: TRBJ1-1; v_gene: TRBV6-1; CDR3nt: TGTGCCAGCAGTGAACATCCAGGGGTGAACACTGAAGCTTTCTTT; CDR3aa: CASSEHPGVNTEAFF
abundance: NA; d_gene: NA; j_gene: TRBJ2-7; v_gene: TRBV6-5; CDR3nt: TGTGCCAGCAGTTACCCAGAACACTCCTACGAGCAGTACTTC; CDR3aa: CASSYPEHSYEQYF
abundance: NA; d_gene: TRBD1; j_gene: TRBJ2-7; v_gene: TRBV2; CDR3nt: TGTGCCAGCAGGGGGACAGCCCTACGTTCCGAGCAGTACTTC; CDR3aa: CASRGTALRSEQYF
abundance: NA; d_gene: TRBD2; j_gene: TRBJ2-5; v_gene: TRBV11-2; CDR3nt: TGTGCCAGCAGCTTTAGCGGGGAGACACAAGAGACCCAGTACTTC; CDR3aa: CASSFSGETQETQYF
abundance: NA; d_gene: TRBD2; j_gene: TRBJ2-5; v_gene: TRBV27; CDR3nt: TGTGCCAGCAGTTTAAGGCTAGCGGGGGGAGTGGGGGAGACCCAGTACTTC; CDR3aa: CASSLRLAGGVGETQYF
abundance: NA; d_gene: TRBD2; j_gene: TRBJ2-7; v_gene: TRBV27; CDR3nt: TGTGCCAGCAGTCGGGGGGGGGTTGGTGTGGGACGAAGGTTGGAGCAGTACTTC; CDR3aa: CASSRGGVGVGRRLEQYF
abundance: once; d_gene: NA; j_gene: TRBJ1-3; v_gene: TRBV6-1; CDR3nt: TGTGCCAGCAGTGAATTTAGTTGGGCTAACCCTGGAAACACCATATATTTT; CDR3aa: CASSEFSWANPGNTIYF
abundance: once; d_gene: TRBD2; j_gene: TRBJ2-7; v_gene: TRBV6-5; CDR3nt: TGTGCCAGCAGTTACTCGAGCGGGAGATCCTACGAGCAGTACTTC; CDR3aa: CASSYSSGRSYEQYF
abundance: NA; d_gene: TRBD2; j_gene: TRBJ2-1; v_gene: TRBV9; CDR3nt: TGTGCCAGCAGCGCCCCTAGCGGGAGGGCCACGTACAATGAGCAGTTCTTC; CDR3aa: CASSAPSGRATYNEQFF
abundance: NA; d_gene: NA; j_gene: TRBJ2-7; v_gene: TRBV29-1; CDR3nt: TGCAGCGTTGTGGAGGGACGGGACGAGCAGTACTTC; CDR3aa: CSVVEGRDEQYF
abundance: NA; d_gene: NA; j_gene: TRBJ2-2; v_gene: TRBV2; CDR3nt: TGTGCCAGCAGTCGCGGGAACACCGGGGAGCTGTTTTTT; CDR3aa: CASSRGNTGELFF
abundance: NA; d_gene: NA; j_gene: TRBJ2-7; v_gene: TRBV2; CDR3nt: TGTGCCAGCAGAACCGCTCGACAGGGAGGCTCAATTGAGCAGTACTTC; CDR3aa: CASRTARQGGSIEQYF
abundance: NA; d_gene: NA; j_gene: TRBJ2-1; v_gene: TRBV28; CDR3nt: TGTGCCAGCAGTTTAATCGATGAGCAGTTCTTC; CDR3aa: CASSLIDEQFF
abundance: NA; d_gene: NA; j_gene: TRBJ2-5; v_gene: TRBV15; CDR3nt: TGTGCCACCAGCAGAGGGGACAACCAAGAGACCCAGTACTTC; CDR3aa: CATSRGDNQETQYF
abundance: NA; d_gene: NA; j_gene: TRBJ2-7; v_gene: TRBV7-9; CDR3nt: TGTGCCAGCAGCACCACAGGCCCACCCTACGAGCAGTACTTC; CDR3aa: CASSTTGPPYEQYF
abundance: NA; d_gene: NA; j_gene: TRBJ2-5; v_gene: TRBV7-7; CDR3nt: TGTGCCAGCAGCTCCCTCTCCGGGACCCAGTACTTC; CDR3aa: CASSSLSGTQYF
abundance: NA; d_gene: NA; j_gene: TRBJ2-1; v_gene: TRBV18; CDR3nt: TGTGCCAGCTCACCACAGGGGTATGAGCAGTTCTTC; CDR3aa: CASSPQGYEQFF
abundance: NA; d_gene: TRBD1; j_gene: TRBJ1-6; v_gene: TRBV19; CDR3nt: TGTGCCAGTAATCCAGGGGGCGATTCACCCCTCCACTTT; CDR3aa: CASNPGGDSPLHF
abundance: once; d_gene: NA; j_gene: TRBJ1-1; v_gene: TRBV7-9; CDR3nt: TGTGCCAGCAGCTTAATGCAGGGCATCGCTTTCTTT; CDR3aa: CASSLMQGIAFF
abundance: NA; d_gene: TRBD2; j_gene: TRBJ2-3; v_gene: TRBV9; CDR3nt: TGTGCCAGCAGCGTAGCTACTGGGCGGGGGGGTTCGGCAGATACGCAGTATTTT; CDR3aa: CASSVATGRGGSADTQYF
abundance: NA; d_gene: TRBD1; j_gene: TRBJ1-4; v_gene: TRBV5-6; CDR3nt: TGTGCCAGCAGCTCTCAGGTCACAGGGGGGCTGTTTTTT; CDR3aa: CASSSQVTGGLFF
abundance: NA; d_gene: NA; j_gene: TRBJ2-2; v_gene: TRBV28; CDR3nt: TGTGCCAGCAGTTTACCCGTCACCGGGGAGCTGTTTTTT; CDR3aa: CASSLPVTGELFF
abundance: few; d_gene: TRBD1; j_gene: TRBJ2-1; v_gene: TRBV7-9; CDR3nt: TGTGCCAGCAGACAAAGGACAGGGTACAATGAGCAGTTCTTC; CDR3aa: CASRQRTGYNEQFF
abundance: NA; d_gene: TRBD2; j_gene: TRBJ2-1; v_gene: TRBV28; CDR3nt: TGTGCCAGCAGGAGACTAGCGGGAGTTGAGCAGTTCTTC; CDR3aa: CASRRLAGVEQFF
abundance: NA; d_gene: TRBD1; j_gene: TRBJ1-4; v_gene: TRBV10-3; CDR3nt: TGTGCCATCAGTGAGTCGACAGGGGCAACTAATGAAAAACTGTTTTTT; CDR3aa: CAISESTGATNEKLFF
abundance: NA; d_gene: NA; j_gene: TRBJ1-1; v_gene: TRBV6-5; CDR3nt: TGTGCCAGCAGTTACTCGGGGGCCCAGGGAACTGAAGCTTTCTTT; CDR3aa: CASSYSGAQGTEAFF
abundance: NA; d_gene: TRBD2; j_gene: TRBJ2-2; v_gene: TRBV5-4; CDR3nt: TGTGCCAGCAGCTATGGACTAGCGGGGACCGGGGAGCTGTTTTTT; CDR3aa: CASSYGLAGTGELFF
abundance: few; d_gene: NA; j_gene: TRBJ1-2; v_gene: TRBV9; CDR3nt: TGTGCCAGCAGCGTATCGCAGGCCCTCGGTGGCTACACCTTC; CDR3aa: CASSVSQALGGYTF
abundance: NA; d_gene: TRBD1; j_gene: TRBJ2-1; v_gene: TRBV7-3; CDR3nt: TGTGCCAGCAGCTTAGCCCGACAGGGTTACAATGAGCAGTTCTTC; CDR3aa: CASSLARQGYNEQFF
abundance: NA; d_gene: TRBD1; j_gene: TRBJ2-7; v_gene: TRBV10-2; CDR3nt: TGCGCCAGCAGTGAACGGGCAGGGGGACGCTACGAGCAGTACTTC; CDR3aa: CASSERAGGRYEQYF
abundance: NA; d_gene: NA; j_gene: TRBJ1-1; v_gene: TRBV7-3; CDR3nt: TGTGCCAGCAGCATACAGGGGAACACTGAAGCTTTCTTT; CDR3aa: CASSIQGNTEAFF
abundance: NA; d_gene: TRBD1; j_gene: TRBJ1-2; v_gene: TRBV30; CDR3nt: TGTGCCTTTGACAGGGGCAACTATGGCTACACCTTC; CDR3aa: CAFDRGNYGYTF
abundance: NA; d_gene: TRBD1; j_gene: TRBJ2-2; v_gene: TRBV10-3; CDR3nt: TGTGCCATCAGTGGACAGGGCGACACCGGGGAGCTGTTTTTT; CDR3aa: CAISGQGDTGELFF
abundance: NA; d_gene: TRBD1; j_gene: TRBJ2-4; v_gene: TRBV4-3; CDR3nt: TGCGCCAGCAGCCAAGCCGGACAGGGGCCCAAAAACATTCAGTACTTC; CDR3aa: CASSQAGQGPKNIQYF
abundance: NA; d_gene: TRBD2; j_gene: TRBJ2-5; v_gene: TRBV5-1; CDR3nt: TGCGCCAGCAGCTTGGGAGGGACTAGCGGTCAAGAGACCCAGTACTTC; CDR3aa: CASSLGGTSGQETQYF
abundance: few; d_gene: NA; j_gene: TRBJ1-1; v_gene: TRBV11-3; CDR3nt: TGTGCCAGCAGCTTAGGAGGGAGGAGAGCTTTCTTT; CDR3aa: CASSLGGRRAFF
abundance: NA; d_gene: TRBD2; j_gene: TRBJ2-2; v_gene: TRBV7-7; CDR3nt: TGTGCCAGCAGCTTAGTCCCTGCGGGGGGGGCGAACACCGGGGAGCTGTTTTTT; CDR3aa: CASSLVPAGGANTGELFF
abundance: NA; d_gene: TRBD2; j_gene: TRBJ2-3; v_gene: TRBV6-7; CDR3nt: TGTGCCAGCAGTTCCGGACTAGCGGGAGTCCCAGATACGCAGTATTTT; CDR3aa: CASSSGLAGVPDTQYF
abundance: NA; d_gene: TRBD1; j_gene: TRBJ1-2; v_gene: TRBV19; CDR3nt: TGTGCCAGTAGGAATCCGGGACAGGGACCTAACTATGGCTACACCTTC; CDR3aa: CASRNPGQGPNYGYTF
abundance: NA; d_gene: TRBD2; j_gene: TRBJ2-1; v_gene: TRBV6-5; CDR3nt: TGTGCCAGCAAATTAGCGGGAGGATCCTACAATGAGCAGTTCTTC; CDR3aa: CASKLAGGSYNEQFF
abundance: NA; d_gene: NA; j_gene: TRBJ2-7; v_gene: TRBV10-3; CDR3nt: TGTGCCATCAGTGACCAAGAGGGCTACGAGCAGTACTTC; CDR3aa: CAISDQEGYEQYF
abundance: many; d_gene: TRBD1; j_gene: TRBJ2-7; v_gene: TRBV27; CDR3nt: TGTGCCAGCAGCCCCTTCAGGGGGAACCCCTACGAGCAGTACTTC; CDR3aa: CASSPFRGNPYEQYF
abundance: NA; d_gene: TRBD1; j_gene: TRBJ2-7; v_gene: TRBV6-5; CDR3nt: TGTGCCAGCAGTTACTCGACGACAGGGGGCCTCTACGAGCAGTACTTC; CDR3aa: CASSYSTTGGLYEQYF